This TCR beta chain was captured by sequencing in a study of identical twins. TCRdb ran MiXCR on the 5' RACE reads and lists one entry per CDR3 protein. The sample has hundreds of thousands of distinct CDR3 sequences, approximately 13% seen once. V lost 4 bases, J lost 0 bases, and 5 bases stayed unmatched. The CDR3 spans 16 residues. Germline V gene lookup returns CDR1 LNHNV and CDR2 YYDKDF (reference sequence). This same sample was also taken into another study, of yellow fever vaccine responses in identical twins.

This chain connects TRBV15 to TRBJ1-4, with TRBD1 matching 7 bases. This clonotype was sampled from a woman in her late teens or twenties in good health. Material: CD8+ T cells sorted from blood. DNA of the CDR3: TGTGCCACCAGCACCCAGGGGGGACCAACTAATGAAAAACTGTTTTTT. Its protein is CATSTQGGPTNEKLFF.